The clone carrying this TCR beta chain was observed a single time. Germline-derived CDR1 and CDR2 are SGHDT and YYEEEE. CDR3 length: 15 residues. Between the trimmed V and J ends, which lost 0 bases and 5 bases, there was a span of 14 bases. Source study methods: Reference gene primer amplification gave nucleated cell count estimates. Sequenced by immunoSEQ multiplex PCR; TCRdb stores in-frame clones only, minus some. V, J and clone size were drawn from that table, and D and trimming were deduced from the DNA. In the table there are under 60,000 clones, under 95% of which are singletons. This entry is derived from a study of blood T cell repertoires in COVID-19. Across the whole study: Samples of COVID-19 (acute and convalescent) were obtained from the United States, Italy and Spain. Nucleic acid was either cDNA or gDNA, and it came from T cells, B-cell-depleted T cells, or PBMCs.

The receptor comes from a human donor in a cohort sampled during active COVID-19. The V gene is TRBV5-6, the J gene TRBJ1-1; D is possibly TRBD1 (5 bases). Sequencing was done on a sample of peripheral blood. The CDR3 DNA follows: TGTGCCAGCAGCTTGGAGGCCAGGGTGGGAACTGAAGCTTTCTTT. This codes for CASSLEARVGTEAFF. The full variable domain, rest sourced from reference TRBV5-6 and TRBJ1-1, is DAGVTQSPTHLIKTRGQQVTLRCSPKSGHDTVSWYQQALGQGPQFIFQYYEEEERQRGNFPDRFSGHQFPNYSSELNVNALLLGDSALYLCASSLEARVGTEAFFGQGTRLTVV.